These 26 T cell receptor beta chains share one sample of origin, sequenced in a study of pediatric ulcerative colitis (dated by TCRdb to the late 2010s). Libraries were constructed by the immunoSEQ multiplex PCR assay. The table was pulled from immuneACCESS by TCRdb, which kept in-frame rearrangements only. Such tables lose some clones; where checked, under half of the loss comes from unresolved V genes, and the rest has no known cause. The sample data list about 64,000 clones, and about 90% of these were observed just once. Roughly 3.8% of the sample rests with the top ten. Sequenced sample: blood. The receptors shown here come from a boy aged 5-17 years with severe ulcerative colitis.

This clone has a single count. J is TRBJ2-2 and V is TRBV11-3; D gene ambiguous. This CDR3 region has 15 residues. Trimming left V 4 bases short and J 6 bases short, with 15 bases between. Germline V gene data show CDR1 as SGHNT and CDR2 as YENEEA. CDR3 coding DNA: TGTGCCAGCAGCTCGCCAACCCGGGCCTCCGGGGAGCTGTTTTTT. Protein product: CASSSPTRASGELFF.

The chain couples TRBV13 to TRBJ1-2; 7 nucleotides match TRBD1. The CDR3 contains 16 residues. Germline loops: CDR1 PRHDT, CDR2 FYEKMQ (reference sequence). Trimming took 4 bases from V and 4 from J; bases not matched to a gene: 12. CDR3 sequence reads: CASSSSIVTGTYGYTF. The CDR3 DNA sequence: TGTGCCAGCAGCTCTTCTATAGTGACAGGGACCTATGGCTACACCTTC.

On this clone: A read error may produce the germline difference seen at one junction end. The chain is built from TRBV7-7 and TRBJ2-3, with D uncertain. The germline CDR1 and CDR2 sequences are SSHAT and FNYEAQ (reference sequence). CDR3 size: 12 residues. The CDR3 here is CASSDPGDTQYF. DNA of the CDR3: TGTGCTAGCAGCGACCCCGGGGATACGCAGTATTTT.

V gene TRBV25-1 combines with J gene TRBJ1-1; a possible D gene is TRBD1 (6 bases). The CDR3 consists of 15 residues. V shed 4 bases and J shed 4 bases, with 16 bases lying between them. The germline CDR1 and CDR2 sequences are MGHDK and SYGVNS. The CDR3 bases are TGTGCCAGCAGTGCCAGGACAGAGCCTGGCACTGAAGCTTTCTTT. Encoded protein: CASSARTEPGTEAFF.

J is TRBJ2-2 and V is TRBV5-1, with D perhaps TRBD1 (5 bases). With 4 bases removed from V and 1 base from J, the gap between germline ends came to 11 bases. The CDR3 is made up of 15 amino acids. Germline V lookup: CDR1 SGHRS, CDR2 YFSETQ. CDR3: CASSGRTGNTGELFF. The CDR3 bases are TGCGCCAGCAGCGGAAGAACAGGGAACACCGGGGAGCTGTTTTTT.

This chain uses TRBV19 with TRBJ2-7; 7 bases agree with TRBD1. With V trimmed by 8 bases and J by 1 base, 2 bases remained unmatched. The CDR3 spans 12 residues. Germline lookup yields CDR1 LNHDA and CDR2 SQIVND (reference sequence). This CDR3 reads CASEDRSYEQYF. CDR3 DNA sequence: TGTGCCAGTGAGGACAGGTCCTACGAGCAGTACTTC.

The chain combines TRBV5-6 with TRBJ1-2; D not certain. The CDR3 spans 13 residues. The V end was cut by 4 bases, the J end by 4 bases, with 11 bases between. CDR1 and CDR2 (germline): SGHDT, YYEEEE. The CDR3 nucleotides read TGTGCCAGCAGCCCCTGGGCAGGCTATGGCTACACCTTC. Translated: CASSPWAGYGYTF.

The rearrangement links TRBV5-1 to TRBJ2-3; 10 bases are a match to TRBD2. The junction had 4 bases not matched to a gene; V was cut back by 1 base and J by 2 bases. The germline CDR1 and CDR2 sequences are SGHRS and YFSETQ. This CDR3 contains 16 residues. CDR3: CASSLIAGGNTDTQYF. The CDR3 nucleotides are TGCGCCAGCAGCTTGATAGCGGGAGGTAACACAGATACGCAGTATTTT.

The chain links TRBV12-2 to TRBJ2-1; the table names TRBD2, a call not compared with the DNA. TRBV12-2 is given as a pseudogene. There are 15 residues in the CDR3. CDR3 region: CASRLLTFDYNEQFF. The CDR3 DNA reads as TGTGCAAGTCGCTTATTGACTTTCGACTACAATGAGCAGTTCTTC.

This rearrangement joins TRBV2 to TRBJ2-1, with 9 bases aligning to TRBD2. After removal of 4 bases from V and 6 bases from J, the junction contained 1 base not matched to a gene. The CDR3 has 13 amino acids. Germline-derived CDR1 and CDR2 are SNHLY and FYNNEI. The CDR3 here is CASSVREGNEQFF. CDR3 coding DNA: TGTGCCAGCAGTGTGCGGGAGGGCAATGAGCAGTTCTTC.

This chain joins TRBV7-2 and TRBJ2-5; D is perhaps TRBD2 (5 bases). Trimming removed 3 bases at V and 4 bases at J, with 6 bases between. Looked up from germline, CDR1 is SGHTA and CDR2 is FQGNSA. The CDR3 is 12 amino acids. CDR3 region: CASSFGGETQYF. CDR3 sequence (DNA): TGTGCCAGCAGCTTTGGAGGAGAGACCCAGTACTTC.

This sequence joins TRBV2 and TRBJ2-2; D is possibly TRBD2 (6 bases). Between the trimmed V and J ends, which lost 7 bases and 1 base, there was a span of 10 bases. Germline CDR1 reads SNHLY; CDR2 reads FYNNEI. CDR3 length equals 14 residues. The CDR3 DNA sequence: TGTGCCAGCAAGAGTAGCGGGAACACCGGGGAGCTGTTTTTT. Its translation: CASKSSGNTGELFF.

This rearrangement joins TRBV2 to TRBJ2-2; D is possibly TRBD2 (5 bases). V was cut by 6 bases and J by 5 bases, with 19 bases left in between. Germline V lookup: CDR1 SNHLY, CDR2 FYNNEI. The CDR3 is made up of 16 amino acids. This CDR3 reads CASRAPTGSGTGELFF. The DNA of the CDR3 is TGTGCCAGCAGGGCCCCTACCGGGTCGGGGACCGGGGAGCTGTTTTTT.

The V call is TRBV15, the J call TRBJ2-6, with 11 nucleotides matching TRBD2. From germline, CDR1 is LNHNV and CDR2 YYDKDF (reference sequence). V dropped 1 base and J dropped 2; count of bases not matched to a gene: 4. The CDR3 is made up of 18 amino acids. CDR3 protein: CATSRGGTSGAGANVLTF. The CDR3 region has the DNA TGTGCCACCAGCAGAGGGGGGACTAGCGGAGCTGGGGCCAACGTCCTGACTTTC.

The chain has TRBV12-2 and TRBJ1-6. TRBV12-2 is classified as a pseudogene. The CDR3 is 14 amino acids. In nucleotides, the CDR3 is TGTGCAAGTCGCTTAACGGGGTATAATTCACCCCTCCACTTT. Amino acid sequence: CASRLTGYNSPLHF.

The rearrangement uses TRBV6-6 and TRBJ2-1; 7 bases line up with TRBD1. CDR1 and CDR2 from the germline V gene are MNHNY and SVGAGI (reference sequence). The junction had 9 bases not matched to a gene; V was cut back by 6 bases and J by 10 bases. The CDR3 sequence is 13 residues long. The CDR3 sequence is CASSDPRTGEQFF. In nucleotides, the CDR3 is TGTGCCAGCAGCGATCCCAGGACAGGCGAGCAGTTCTTC.

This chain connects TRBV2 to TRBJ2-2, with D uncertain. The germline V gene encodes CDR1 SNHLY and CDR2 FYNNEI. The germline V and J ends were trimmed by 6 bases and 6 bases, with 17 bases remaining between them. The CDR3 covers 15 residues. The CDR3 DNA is TGTGCCAGCAGCGCGAACTGGGGTGCCCCCGGGGAGCTGTTTTTT. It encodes CASSANWGAPGELFF.

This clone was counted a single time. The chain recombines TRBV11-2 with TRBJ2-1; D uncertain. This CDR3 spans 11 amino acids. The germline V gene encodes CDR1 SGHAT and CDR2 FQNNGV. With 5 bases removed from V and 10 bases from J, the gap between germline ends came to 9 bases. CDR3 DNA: TGTGCCAGCAGCGTCCAAGACGAGCAGTTCTTC. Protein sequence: CASSVQDEQFF.

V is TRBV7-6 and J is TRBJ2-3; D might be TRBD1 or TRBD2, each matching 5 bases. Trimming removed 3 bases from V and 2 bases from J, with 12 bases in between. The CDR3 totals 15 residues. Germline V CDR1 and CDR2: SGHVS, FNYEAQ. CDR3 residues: CASSFGAGTTDTQYF. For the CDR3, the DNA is TGTGCCAGCAGCTTCGGGGCAGGAACCACAGATACGCAGTATTTT.

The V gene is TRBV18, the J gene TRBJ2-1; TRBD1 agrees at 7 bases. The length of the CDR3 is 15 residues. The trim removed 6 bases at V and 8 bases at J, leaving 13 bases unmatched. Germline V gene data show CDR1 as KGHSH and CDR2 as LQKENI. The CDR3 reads CASSFIRDSNHEQFF. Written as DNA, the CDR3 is TGTGCCAGCTCCTTTATCCGGGACAGTAACCATGAGCAGTTCTTC.

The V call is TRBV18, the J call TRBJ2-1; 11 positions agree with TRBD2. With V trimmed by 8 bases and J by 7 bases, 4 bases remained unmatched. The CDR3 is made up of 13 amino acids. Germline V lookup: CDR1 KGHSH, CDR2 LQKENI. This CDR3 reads CASGRTSGNEQFF. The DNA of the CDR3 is TGTGCCAGCGGGAGGACTAGCGGGAATGAGCAGTTCTTC.

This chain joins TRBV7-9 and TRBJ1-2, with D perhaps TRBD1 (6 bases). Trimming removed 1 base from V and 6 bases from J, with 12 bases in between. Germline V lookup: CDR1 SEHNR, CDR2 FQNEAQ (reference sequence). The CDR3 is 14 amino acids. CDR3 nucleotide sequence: TGTGCCAGCAGCTTAGGGGGGCCAGGCCATGGCTACACCTTC. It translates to CASSLGGPGHGYTF.

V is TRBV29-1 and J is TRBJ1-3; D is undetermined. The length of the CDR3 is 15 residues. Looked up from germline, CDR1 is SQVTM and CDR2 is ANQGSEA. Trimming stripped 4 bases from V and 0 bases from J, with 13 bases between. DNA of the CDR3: TGCAGCGTTGTTATCCTTTATACCTCTGGAAACACCATATATTTT. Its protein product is CSVVILYTSGNTIYF.

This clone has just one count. CDR3 in DNA: TGTGCCAGCAGTGAGGGGGTGGGAGACGGCACCGGGGAGCTGTTTTTT. It specifies CASSEGVGDGTGELFF. The chain uses TRBV6-4 and TRBJ2-2; D is perhaps TRBD1 or TRBD2 (5 bases each). V lost 3 bases and J 4 bases, leaving 15 bases between the germline ends. The CDR3 sequence is 16 residues long. Germline CDR1 reads MRHNA; CDR2 reads SNTAGT.

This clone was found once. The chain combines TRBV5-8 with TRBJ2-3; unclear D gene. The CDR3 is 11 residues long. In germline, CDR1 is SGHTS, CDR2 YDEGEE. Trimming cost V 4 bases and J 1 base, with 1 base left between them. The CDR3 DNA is TGTGCCAGCAGCCGCACAGATACGCAGTATTTT. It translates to CASSRTDTQYF.

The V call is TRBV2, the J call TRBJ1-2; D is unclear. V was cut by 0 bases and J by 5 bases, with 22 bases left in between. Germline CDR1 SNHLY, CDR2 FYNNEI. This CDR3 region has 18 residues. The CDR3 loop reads CASSEASDREAPGYGYTF. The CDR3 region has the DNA TGTGCCAGCAGTGAAGCCTCGGACCGGGAGGCCCCAGGATATGGCTACACCTTC. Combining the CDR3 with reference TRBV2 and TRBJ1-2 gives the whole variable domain EPEVTQTPSHQVTQMGQEVILRCVPISNHLYFYWYRQILGQKVEFLVSFYNNEISEKSEIFDDQFSVERPDGSNFTLKIRSTKLEDSAMYFCASSEASDREAPGYGYTFGSGTRLTVV.